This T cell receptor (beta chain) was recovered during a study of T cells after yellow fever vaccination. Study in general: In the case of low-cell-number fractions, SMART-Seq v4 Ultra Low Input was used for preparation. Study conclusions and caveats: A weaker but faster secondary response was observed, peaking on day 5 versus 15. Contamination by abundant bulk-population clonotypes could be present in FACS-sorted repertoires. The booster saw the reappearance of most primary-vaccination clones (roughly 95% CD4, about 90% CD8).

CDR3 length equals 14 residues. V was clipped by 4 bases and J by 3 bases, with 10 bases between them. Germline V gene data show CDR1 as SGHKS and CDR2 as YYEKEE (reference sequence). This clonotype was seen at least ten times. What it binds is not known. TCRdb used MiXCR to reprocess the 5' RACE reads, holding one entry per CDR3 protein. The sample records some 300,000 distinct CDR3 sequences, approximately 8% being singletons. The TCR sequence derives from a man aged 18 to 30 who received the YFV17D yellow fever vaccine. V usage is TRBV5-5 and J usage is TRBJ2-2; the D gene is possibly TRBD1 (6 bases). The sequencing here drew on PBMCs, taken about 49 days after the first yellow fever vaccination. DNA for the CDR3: TGTGCCAGCAGCCAACAGGGAGACACCGGGGAGCTGTTTTTT. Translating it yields CASSQQGDTGELFF.